The 10 T cell receptor beta chains reported below all come from one sample, sequenced in a study of T cell responses to AZD1222 COVID-19 vaccine. Sequencing used immunoSEQ multiplex PCR; TCRdb keeps in-frame clones, though not all of them. In the table there are roughly 30,000 clones, roughly 74% of which are singletons. The specimen comprised peripheral blood, sampled 28 days after the second AZD1222 dose. Receptor source: an adult who received the AZD1222 COVID-19 vaccine.

This chain joins TRBV6-2 or TRBV6-3 and TRBJ1-1; D not resolved. Germline V gene sequence: CDR1 MNHEY, CDR2 SVGEGT. This CDR3 is built from 16 residues. The ends were cut back, 2 bases at V and 3 bases at J, with 16 bases in the middle. The chain's CDR3 is CASSYGWGGVYTEAFF. CDR3 coding DNA: TGTGCCAGCAGTTACGGCTGGGGAGGTGTGTACACTGAAGCTTTCTTT.

V gene TRBV12-3 or TRBV12-4 combines with J gene TRBJ1-1, with D maybe TRBD1 (5 bases). The CDR3 spans 13 residues. V lost 5 bases, J lost 6 bases, and 13 bases lay in between. The chain's CDR3 is CASSRETGAEAFF. For the CDR3, the DNA is TGTGCCAGCAGTAGAGAGACGGGGGCTGAAGCTTTCTTT.

The V call is TRBV7-6, the J call TRBJ2-1; D unresolved. The CDR3 covers 15 residues. Germline CDR1 SGHVS, CDR2 FNYEAQ. V lost 0 bases, J lost 6 bases, and 12 bases lay in between. The CDR3 loop reads CASSLAVRLINEQFF. As DNA, the CDR3 is TGTGCCAGCAGCTTAGCGGTCCGTCTAATCAATGAGCAGTTCTTC.

The chain has TRBV27 and TRBJ2-3; D is possibly TRBD2 (7 bases). The CDR3 spans 16 residues. Between the trimmed V and J ends, which lost 7 bases and 6 bases, there was a span of 23 bases. CDR1 and CDR2 from the germline V gene are MNHEY and SMNVEV (reference sequence). The CDR3 protein is CASNPHRRGREDTQYF. CDR3 bases: TGTGCCAGCAATCCCCACAGGCGGGGGCGCGAGGATACGCAGTATTTT.

The genes are TRBV27 and TRBJ2-7, with D maybe TRBD1 (6 bases). CDR1 and CDR2 (germline): MNHEY, SMNVEV (reference sequence). Trimming cost V 3 bases and J 1 base, with 10 bases left between them. This CDR3 comprises 14 residues. CDR3 in amino acids: CASSLGQQSYEQYF. CDR3 sequence (DNA): TGTGCCAGCAGTTTGGGACAACAATCCTACGAGCAGTACTTC.

This chain joins TRBV11-2 and TRBJ2-4; maybe TRBD2 (5 bases). The germline V and J ends were trimmed by 1 base and 0 bases, with 16 bases remaining between them. Germline V gene data show CDR1 as SGHAT and CDR2 as FQNNGV. The CDR3 covers 18 residues. The CDR3 DNA reads TGTGCCAGCAGCTTAGGTCTCGAGCGTGGACTAGCCAAAAACATTCAGTACTTC. This sequence encodes CASSLGLERGLAKNIQYF.

This clone is deemed medium-sized (0.01 to 0.1%). This chain links TRBV12-3 or TRBV12-4 with TRBJ2-1; D is undetermined. The CDR3 spans 10 residues. The V and J ends lost 8 bases and 8 bases respectively, with 7 bases between them. CDR3 sequence: CASGVDEQFF. CDR3 in DNA: TGTGCCAGCGGGGTCGATGAGCAGTTCTTC.

V usage is TRBV10-3 and J usage is TRBJ2-7, with TRBD2 matching over 13 bases. V lost 10 bases, J lost 5 bases, and 5 bases stayed unmatched. CDR3 length: 13 residues. Germline V gives CDR1 ENHRY, CDR2 SYGVKD. This CDR3 is CASRLAGGDEQYV. The CDR3 DNA reads TGTGCCAGCAGACTAGCGGGAGGAGACGAGCAGTACGTC.

V gene TRBV7-2 combines with J gene TRBJ1-2; 11 nucleotides align to TRBD1. This CDR3 comprises 15 residues. Germline CDR1 and CDR2: SGHTA and FQGNSA. With V trimmed by 5 bases and J by 7 bases, 9 bases remained unmatched. CDR3 protein: CASSPFRTGGFGYTF. CDR3 DNA sequence: TGTGCCAGCAGCCCTTTTCGGACAGGGGGCTTTGGCTACACCTTC.

The genes are TRBV5-6 and TRBJ1-2; 8 nucleotides align to TRBD1. The length of the CDR3 is 14 residues. The ends lost 4 bases at V and 7 bases at J; junction bases unmatched: 9. Germline lookup yields CDR1 SGHDT and CDR2 YYEEEE. In DNA, the CDR3 is TGTGCCAGCAGCCGCCGAGACAGGGGTCGTGGCTACACCTTC. It codes for CASSRRDRGRGYTF.